The sample holds many counts of the clone carrying this T cell receptor (beta chain). Antigen unknown. The data originate from a study of metastatic and nonmetastatic thyroid tumors. Study at large: Samples came from malignant and benign thyroid patients, and repertoires were compared across blood and tumor or nodule tissue.

Thyroid surgery took place with no prior treatment in any patient. The CDR3 covers 13 residues. V dropped 5 bases and J dropped 10 bases, with 15 bases sitting between them. The germline gives CDR1 MNHEY, CDR2 SMNVEV (reference sequence). Original handling: Across clinicopathological groups, CDR3 differences served as the basis for building a distant-metastasis classifier for papillary thyroid cancer. With MiXCR, TCRdb reprocessed the PCR reads. The V and J calls shown here were made by TCRdb, not taken from the authors' results. The sample yields 40,000 to 45,000 clones, more than 3% seen once. Study-wide results and limits: Benign nodules were reported to have significantly lower TCR beta diversity than malignant thyroid tumors, in blood and tumor.

This receptor was identified in a female donor with papillary thyroid cancer or a benign thyroid nodule (not recorded which). Some clones in this sample may be carry-over from other donors' samples. V usage is TRBV27 and J usage is TRBJ2-1; TRBD2 is a possible D gene (5 bases). The specimen sequenced was blood. The CDR3 reads CASSKTPSGEQFF. As DNA, the CDR3 is TGTGCCAGCAGTAAAACCCCGTCGGGGGAGCAGTTCTTC.